The clone carrying this T cell receptor beta chain turned up a few times. What it recognizes is unknown. This entry is derived from a study of CD8 T cells in ankylosing spondylitis. One entry per CDR3 protein results from TCRdb running MiXCR on the 5' RACE reads. The sample has some 330,000 distinct CDR3 sequences; approximately 8% are singletons. General study findings and limits: In ankylosing spondylitis blood, a motif of fewer than 10 highly homologous TCR beta variants appeared characteristic.

The CDR3 totals 17 residues. J was trimmed by 0 bases and V by 3 bases; bases with no gene match: 1. The source material was blood, either unsorted or a sorted T cell fraction (not recorded which). The clonotype was recovered from a male donor with ankylosing spondylitis. The chain carries TRBV12-3 or TRBV12-4 and TRBJ2-4; 14 bases are shared with TRBD2. CDR3 sequence (DNA): TGTGCCAGCAGTTTGACTAGCGGGAGGGGAGCCAAAAACATTCAGTACTTC. It is translated as CASSLTSGRGAKNIQYF.